The 14 T cell receptor beta chains given below trace back to one sample, sequenced in a study of early T cells in non-severe SARS-CoV-2 infection. TCRdb called the 5' RACE reads again in MiXCR, with one record for every CDR3 protein. Among 50,000 to 85,000 distinct CDR3 sequences, approximately 10% were seen once, and the ten largest hold 3.2%. Sequenced material: whole blood. These receptors all stem from an adult who was a healthcare worker with PCR-confirmed SARS-CoV-2 infection or an uninfected control (not recorded which).

This clonotype has just a few counts. The rearrangement links TRBV27 to TRBJ1-5, with D unresolved. The CDR3 contains 12 residues. Per the germline V gene, CDR1 is MNHEY and CDR2 is SMNVEV (reference sequence). The V gene lost 6 bases and the J gene lost 4 bases, with 7 bases spanning the gap. The CDR3 DNA reads TGTGCCAGCAGACAGCTAAATCAGCCCCAGCATTTT. Translating gives CASRQLNQPQHF.

This clonotype appeared a few times. The rearrangement links TRBV7-8 to TRBJ2-1; the D is unclear. Trimming took off 0 bases at V and 4 bases at J, with 7 bases between the two ends. The CDR3 loop spans 14 amino acids. Germline CDR1 and CDR2: SGHVS and FQNEAQ. CDR3 sequence reads: CASSLAFYYNEQFF. CDR3 in DNA: TGTGCCAGCAGCTTAGCGTTTTATTACAATGAGCAGTTCTTC.

The chain links TRBV7-9 to TRBJ1-5; TRBD1 matches at 8 bases. The J segment lost 9 bases and the V segment lost 4 bases, leaving 5 bases of the junction unmatched. CDR3 size: 13 residues. Germline lookup yields CDR1 SEHNR and CDR2 FQNEAQ (reference sequence). The CDR3, as DNA: TGTGCCAGCAGCTCAGGGGGCGTGAGGCCCCAGCATTTT. It yields the protein CASSSGGVRPQHF.

V is TRBV4-3 and J is TRBJ2-5; the match to TRBD1 covers 8 bases. The germline V gene has CDR1 LGHNA and CDR2 YSLEER. Unmatched junction bases numbered 9, after V lost 4 bases and J lost 5 bases. The CDR3 sequence is 15 residues long. DNA for the CDR3: TGCGCCAGCAGCCCAATGGGCAGGGGGCAGGAGACCCAGTACTTC. Translating it yields CASSPMGRGQETQYF.

This chain connects TRBV4-1 to TRBJ2-2, with a tentative D call TRBD2 (5 bases). V was shortened by 3 bases and J by 3 bases, with 14 bases between the two germline ends. The CDR3 is 16 amino acids. The V gene's germline CDR1 is MGHRA and CDR2 YSYEKL. CDR3 region: CASSQRVTTDTGELFF. The CDR3 DNA follows: TGCGCCAGCAGCCAGCGGGTTACAACGGACACCGGGGAGCTGTTTTTT.

The rearrangement uses TRBV12-3 or TRBV12-4 and TRBJ2-1; no reliable D call. The CDR3 consists of 12 residues. The V end lost 5 bases, the J end lost 3 bases, and 5 bases lay between the germline ends. CDR3 sequence (DNA): TGTGCCAGCAGTAATATCTACAATGAGCAGTTCTTC. Protein product: CASSNIYNEQFF.

This clonotype was detected only a few times. V usage is TRBV7-2 and J usage is TRBJ1-4; the match to TRBD1 covers 9 bases. V shed 5 bases and J 7 bases; nucleotides not matched to a gene: 5. Germline loops: CDR1 SGHTA, CDR2 FQGNSA. This CDR3 has 14 amino acids. In DNA, the CDR3 is TGTGCCAGCAGCCCTTGGACAGGGGTTGAAAAACTGTTTTTT. Encoded protein: CASSPWTGVEKLFF.

There are a few counts of this clonotype. Here the CDR3 reads CASSVRDETSNEQFF. The CDR3 DNA sequence: TGTGCCAGCAGCGTTCGGGACGAGACGTCTAATGAGCAGTTCTTC. The V call is TRBV9, the J call TRBJ2-1; D is possibly TRBD1 or TRBD2 (5 bases each). Germline-derived CDR1 and CDR2 are SGDLS and YYNGEE. This CDR3 spans 15 amino acids. V gave up 2 bases and J gave up 7 bases, with 16 bases separating them.

This clonotype has ten or more counts. In DNA form, the CDR3 reads TGTGCCAGCAGCCCTACTAGCGGGAGCGAGACCCAGTACTTC. Translating gives CASSPTSGSETQYF. This rearrangement joins TRBV7-3 to TRBJ2-5; the match to TRBD2 covers 11 bases. Trimming at V came to 5 bases and at J to 5 bases, leaving 4 bases not matched to a gene. The CDR3 is made up of 14 amino acids. Germline V lookup: CDR1 SGHTA, CDR2 FQGTGA.

In this sample, this clonotype turned up a few times. The chain carries TRBV14 and TRBJ2-5; TRBD2 agrees at 12 bases. V trimming: 0 bases; J trimming: 5 bases; junction bases outside the gene matches: 4. Germline V CDR1 and CDR2: SGHDN, FVKESK. This CDR3 spans 16 amino acids. The CDR3 is CASSQELAGGSETQYF. The CDR3 DNA reads as TGTGCCAGCAGCCAAGAACTAGCGGGAGGTTCGGAGACCCAGTACTTC.

This clonotype came up a few times. V and J are TRBV12-3 or TRBV12-4 and TRBJ2-1; 10 bases are a match to TRBD2. The CDR3 loop spans 15 amino acids. V shed 6 bases, J shed 10 bases, and the junction held 12 bases outside the gene matches. The CDR3 DNA reads as TGTGCCAGCAGGGGAAAGCGGGAGGGCCTTGGGGAGCAGTTCTTC. It is translated as CASRGKREGLGEQFF.

This clonotype was detected only a few times. J is TRBJ1-4 and V is TRBV30, with a possible D match to TRBD1 (5 bases). From germline, CDR1 is GTSNPN and CDR2 SVGIG (reference sequence). This CDR3 is 15 amino acids long. V was cut by 5 bases and J by 6 bases, with 19 bases left in between. Here the CDR3 DNA reads TGTGCCTGGGCAAGCCTCGGGGCCCGGGATGAAAAACTGTTTTTT. Translating it yields CAWASLGARDEKLFF.

Many counts were recorded for this clonotype. V usage is TRBV12-3 or TRBV12-4 and J usage is TRBJ1-1, with D possibly TRBD1 on 6 matching bases. V lost 3 bases to trimming and J lost 6 bases, with 14 bases between them. CDR3 length equals 14 residues. This CDR3 is CASSFSFGQSEAFF. In DNA form, the CDR3 reads TGTGCCAGCAGTTTTTCCTTCGGACAGTCTGAAGCTTTCTTT.

The sample holds a few counts of this clonotype. V usage is TRBV5-1 and J usage is TRBJ2-3; 8 positions agree with TRBD2. Per the germline V gene, CDR1 is SGHRS and CDR2 is YFSETQ. This CDR3 comprises 14 residues. V gave up 3 bases and J gave up 4 bases; unmatched junction bases: 4. For the CDR3, the DNA is TGCGCCAGCAGCTCGAGCGGGAGTGCAGATACGCAGTATTTT. It is translated as CASSSSGSADTQYF.